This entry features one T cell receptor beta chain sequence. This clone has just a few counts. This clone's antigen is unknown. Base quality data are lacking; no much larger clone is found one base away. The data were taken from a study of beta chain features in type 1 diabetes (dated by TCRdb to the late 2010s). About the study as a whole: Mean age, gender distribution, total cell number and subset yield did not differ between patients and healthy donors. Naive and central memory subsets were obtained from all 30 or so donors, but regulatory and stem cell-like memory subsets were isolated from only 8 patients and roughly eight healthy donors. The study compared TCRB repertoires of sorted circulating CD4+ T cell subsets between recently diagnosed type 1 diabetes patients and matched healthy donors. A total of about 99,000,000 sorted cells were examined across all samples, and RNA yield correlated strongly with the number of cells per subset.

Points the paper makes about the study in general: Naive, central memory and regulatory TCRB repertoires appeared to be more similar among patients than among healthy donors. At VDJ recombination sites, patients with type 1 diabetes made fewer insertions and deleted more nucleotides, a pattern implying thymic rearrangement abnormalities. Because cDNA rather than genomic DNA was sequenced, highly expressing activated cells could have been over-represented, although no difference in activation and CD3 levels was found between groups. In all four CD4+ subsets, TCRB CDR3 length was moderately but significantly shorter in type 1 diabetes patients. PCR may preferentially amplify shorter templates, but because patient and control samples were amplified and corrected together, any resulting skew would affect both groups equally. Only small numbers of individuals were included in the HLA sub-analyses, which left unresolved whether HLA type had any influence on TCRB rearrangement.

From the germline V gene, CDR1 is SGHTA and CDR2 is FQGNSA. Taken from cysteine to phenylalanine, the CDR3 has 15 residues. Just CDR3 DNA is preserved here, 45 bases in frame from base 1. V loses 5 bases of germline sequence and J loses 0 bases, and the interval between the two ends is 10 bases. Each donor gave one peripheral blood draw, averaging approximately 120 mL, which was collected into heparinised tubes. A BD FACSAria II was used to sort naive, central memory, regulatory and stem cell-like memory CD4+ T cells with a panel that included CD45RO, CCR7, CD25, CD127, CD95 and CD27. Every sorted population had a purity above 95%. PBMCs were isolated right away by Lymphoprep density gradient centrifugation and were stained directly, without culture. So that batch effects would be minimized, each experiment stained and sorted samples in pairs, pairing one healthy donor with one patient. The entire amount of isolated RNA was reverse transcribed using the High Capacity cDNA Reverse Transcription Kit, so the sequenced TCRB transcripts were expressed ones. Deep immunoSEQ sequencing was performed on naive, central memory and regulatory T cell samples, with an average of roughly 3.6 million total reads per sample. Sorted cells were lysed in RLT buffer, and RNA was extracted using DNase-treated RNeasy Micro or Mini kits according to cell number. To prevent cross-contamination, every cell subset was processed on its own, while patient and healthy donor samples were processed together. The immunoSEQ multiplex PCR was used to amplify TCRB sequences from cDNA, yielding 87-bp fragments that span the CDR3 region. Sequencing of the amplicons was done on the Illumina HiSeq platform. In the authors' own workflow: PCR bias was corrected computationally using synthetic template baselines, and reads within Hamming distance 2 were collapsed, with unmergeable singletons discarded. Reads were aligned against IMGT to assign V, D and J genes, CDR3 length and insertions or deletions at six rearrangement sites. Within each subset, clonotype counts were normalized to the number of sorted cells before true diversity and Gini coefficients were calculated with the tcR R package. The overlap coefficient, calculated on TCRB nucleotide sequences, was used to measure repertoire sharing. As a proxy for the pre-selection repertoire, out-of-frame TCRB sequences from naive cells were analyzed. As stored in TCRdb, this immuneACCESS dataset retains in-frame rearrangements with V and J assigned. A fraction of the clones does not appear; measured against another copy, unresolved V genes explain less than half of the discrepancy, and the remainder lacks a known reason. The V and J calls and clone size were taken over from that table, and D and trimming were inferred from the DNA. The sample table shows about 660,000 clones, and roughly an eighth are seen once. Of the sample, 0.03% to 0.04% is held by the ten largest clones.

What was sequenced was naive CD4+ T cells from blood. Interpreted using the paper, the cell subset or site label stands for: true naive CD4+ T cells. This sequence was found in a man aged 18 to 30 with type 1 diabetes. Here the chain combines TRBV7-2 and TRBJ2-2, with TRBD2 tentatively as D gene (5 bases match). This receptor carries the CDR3 CASSPRGSNTGELFF. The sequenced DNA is TGTGCCAGCAGCCCCCGGGGTTCGAACACCGGGGAGCTGTTTTTT. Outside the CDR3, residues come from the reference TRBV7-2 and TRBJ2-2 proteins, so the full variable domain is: GAGVSQSPSNKVTEKGKDVELRCDPISGHTALYWYRQSLGQGLEFLIYFQGNSAPDKSGLPSDRFSAERTGGSVSTLTIQRTQQEDSAVYLCASSPRGSNTGELFFGEGSRLTVL.